These T cell receptor beta chains were read from a single sample in a study of OX40 agonist ivuxolimab in advanced cancers. Profiled with immunoSEQ multiplex PCR; TCRdb holds only in-frame clones, not every one. The sample holds around 78,000 clones, roughly 80% seen once. Specimen: CD4+ or CD8+ T cells sorted from blood, collected in a trial of the OX40 agonist ivuxolimab. Receptors originate from an adult with an advanced solid tumor such as melanoma, head and neck, liver or kidney cancer. Each CDR3 is given with its conserved first and last residue.

cdr3_aa	v_call
CASRMDTNYGYTF	TRBV6-5
CASSSNYPPEAFF	TRBV5-5
CASSLPGSSSYNEQFF	TRBV5-4
CATSNQGSYGYTF	TRBV15
CASSLQGRVGNTEAFF	TRBV5-1
CASSLGVNYGYTF	TRBV5-8
CASSSDSYGYTF	TRBV6-5
CASREGDWGDIQYF	TRBV5-1
CASRPNGGYNEQFF	TRBV2
CAWSSRTSGRSLKQYF	TRBV30
CASTPANYNEQFF	TRBV2
CASSLSPLGTGNSPLHF	TRBV7-6
CASTKGLAGGLNTGELFF	TRBV19
CASSLRGSTDTQYF	TRBV11-3
CASSRQGPSNQPQHF	TRBV19
CASSEGPDRGQGYTF	TRBV6-1